This T cell receptor beta chain was recorded in a study of blood T cell repertoires in COVID-19. Sequencing used immunoSEQ multiplex PCR; TCRdb keeps in-frame clones, though not all of them. The data show under 250,000 clones, 84% seen once. This CDR3 region has 14 residues. In germline, CDR1 is SGDLS, CDR2 YYNGEE. The V gene lost 4 bases and the J gene lost 5 bases, with 12 bases spanning the gap. The sample taken for sequencing was peripheral blood. V gene TRBV9 combines with J gene TRBJ1-4, with unresolved D. This clonotype originated in a woman aged 40 to 50 who had recovered from COVID-19. The CDR3 DNA reads as TGTGCCAGCAGCCCCGGGGTCGGCAATGAAAAACTGTTTTTT. Translation: CASSPGVGNEKLFF.